Described below is a single T cell receptor (beta chain) sequence and its context. The data were obtained in a study of cytomegalovirus exposure and HLA in healthy donors. Primers for the PCR totalled 60 Vbeta and 13 Jbeta. Sequenced by immunoSEQ multiplex PCR; TCRdb stores in-frame clones only, minus some. The repertoire holds around 140,000 clones, with approximately 8.9% as singletons. CDR3 size: 15 residues. Germline trimming cut 3 bases from V and 3 bases from J; bases unmatched to any gene: 2. Germline-derived CDR1 and CDR2 are SNHLY and FYNNEI. The source of this sequence is a woman between 35 and 50 years old in good health and CMV-seropositive. This chain uses TRBV2 with TRBJ1-6; 7 nucleotides align to TRBD1. The sample taken for sequencing was PBMCs. CDR3 sequence (DNA): TGTGCCAGCAGTGAGACAGGGAACTATAATTCACCCCTCCACTTT. It translates to CASSETGNYNSPLHF.